Following are 6 T cell receptor beta chains from one sample sequenced in a study of blood T cell repertoires in COVID-19. Profiled with immunoSEQ multiplex PCR; TCRdb holds only in-frame clones, not every one. Among about 83,000 clones listed, 70% to 90% were seen once. Sequencing was carried out using peripheral blood. All receptors derive from a woman older than 75 in a cohort sampled during active or convalescent COVID-19.

CDR3 coding DNA: TGTGCCAGCAGCCCCCCCAGCGGGAGCTCCTACGAGCAGTACTTC. It is translated as CASSPPSGSSYEQYF. The J gene is TRBJ2-7, the V gene TRBV14; TRBD2 aligns across 8 bases. This CDR3 has 15 amino acids. V shed 4 bases, J shed 0 bases, and the junction held 5 bases outside the gene matches. The germline CDR1 and CDR2 sequences are SGHDN and FVKESK.

This clone was picked up one time. The chain links TRBV12-3 or TRBV12-4 to TRBJ1-6, with 9 bases aligning to TRBD1. V gave up 5 bases and J gave up 11 bases; unmatched junction bases: 4. CDR3 length: 13 residues. The chain's CDR3 is CASSTGTGTPLHF. CDR3 coding DNA: TGTGCCAGCAGTACCGGGACAGGGACACCCCTCCACTTT.

This clone was recorded only once. This rearrangement joins TRBV19 to TRBJ2-1, with 11 bases matching TRBD2. This CDR3 has 16 residues. The germline CDR1 and CDR2 sequences are LNHDA and SQIVND (reference sequence). Trimming took 6 bases from V and 2 from J; bases not matched to a gene: 6. Here the CDR3 reads CASSGGGLAAYNEQFF. The CDR3 region has the DNA TGTGCCAGTAGCGGGGGGGGACTAGCGGCCTACAATGAGCAGTTCTTC.

The chain carries TRBV7-3 and TRBJ1-1; a weak D match, TRBD1 (5 bases). Germline CDR1 SGHTA, CDR2 FQGTGA. CDR3 length equals 16 residues. Trimming removed 5 bases from V and 5 bases from J, with 21 bases in between. The CDR3 DNA reads TGTGCCAGCAGCCACCAACAACGAGACAGAAGTACTGAAGCTTTCTTT. Translating it yields CASSHQQRDRSTEAFF.

The chain joins TRBV7-2 to TRBJ2-1; 15 bases line up with TRBD2. CDR1 is SGHTA, CDR2 FQGNSA, per germline. The junction had 9 bases not matched to a gene; V was cut back by 4 bases and J by 2 bases. There are 19 residues in the CDR3. DNA of the CDR3: TGTGCCAGCAGCTCTTTCTGGACTAGCGGGAGGGCCGCCTACAATGAGCAGTTCTTC. Amino acids: CASSSFWTSGRAAYNEQFF. Complete variable domain (other parts from reference TRBV7-2 and TRBJ2-1): GAGVSQSPSNKVTEKGKDVELRCDPISGHTALYWYRQSLGQGLEFLIYFQGNSAPDKSGLPSDRFSAERTGGSVSTLTIQRTQQEDSAVYLCASSSFWTSGRAAYNEQFFGPGTRLTVL.

This chain uses TRBV19 with TRBJ2-7; 9 bases are a match to TRBD2. V was clipped by 1 base and J by 3 bases; unmatched bases: 10. This CDR3 is built from 17 residues. The germline V gene has CDR1 LNHDA and CDR2 SQIVND (reference sequence). Written as DNA, the CDR3 is TGTGCCAGTAGTATAGCCCTCAGCCAGACTAGCGGCTACGAGCAGTACTTC. It specifies CASSIALSQTSGYEQYF. Looking up the rest from reference TRBV19 and TRBJ2-7 gives the full variable domain: DGGITQSPKYLFRKEGQNVTLSCEQNLNHDAMYWYRQDPGQGLRLIYYSQIVNDFQKGDIAEGYSVSREKKESFPLTVTSAQKNPTAFYLCASSIALSQTSGYEQYFGPGTRLTVT.